This paragraph reports one T cell receptor (beta chain). What it binds is not known. This sample was taken from a study of post-analysis software for immune sequencing data. Study overall: Relapsing-remitting, secondary progressive and progressive-relapsing forms of multiple sclerosis all featured among disease courses. Broader study findings: Strong co-clustering by F measure linked samples that shared a preparation batch. Four to six TRBV segments appeared more often in patients than in controls, and TRBV5-6, TRBV5-1 and TRBV20-1 were among these. Controls' normalized Chao1 diversity significantly exceeded that of multiple sclerosis patients.

The V gene's germline CDR1 is MDHEN and CDR2 SYDVKM. The CDR3 has 14 amino acids. TCR beta libraries were prepared from cDNA with unique molecular identifiers. Input of roughly 0.95 to 11 million T cells yielded some 500,000 cDNA molecules. One entry per CDR3 protein results from TCRdb running MiXCR on the PCR reads. The table lists some 690,000 distinct CDR3 sequences, roughly 27% of them singletons. The genes are TRBV28 and TRBJ2-4, with TRBD1 identical over 8 bases. The end of the DNA aligns better with TRBJ2-7, so the J call may be wrong. The TCR was taken from a girl between 5 and 17 years old with multiple sclerosis. Specimen: blood. In nucleotides, the CDR3 is TGTGCCAGCAGTTACGACAGGGGATCGAACGAGCAGTACTTC. This gives the protein CASSYDRGSNEQYF.